This T cell receptor beta chain emerged from a study of tumor-infiltrating lymphocytes in glioblastoma multiforme. TCR beta libraries were built from RNA through three nested multiplex PCR rounds using modified ARM-PCR. TCRdb redid the calling of the multiplex PCR reads with MiXCR, one entry per CDR3 protein. The data show about 16,000 distinct CDR3 sequences, roughly two thirds seen once. Note on this clonotype: Its target is unknown.

Study-level points and caveats: The TCR and somatic mutation analysis included just one glioblastoma patient. No surface-marker sorting into functional T cell subtypes was done.

The CDR3 loop spans 14 amino acids. The germline CDR1 and CDR2 sequences are SQVTM and ANQGSEA. V was trimmed by 4 bases and J by 3 bases, leaving 13 bases between them. This TCR was sampled from a male donor with glioblastoma. The rearrangement links TRBV29-1 to TRBJ2-1; no clear D gene. Sample: brain tumor tissue. Written as DNA, the CDR3 is TGCAGCGTTGGGACCATGACCAGCTACAATGAGCAGTTCTTC. The encoded protein is CSVGTMTSYNEQFF.